This TCR beta chain was found in a study of T cells in Graves' hyperthyroidism and ophthalmopathy. TCR beta CDR3 regions were amplified from RNA. RT-PCR in the first round (using the HTBI primer set) targeted the TCR CDR3. Each CDR3 protein is one row after TCRdb ran MiXCR on the multiplex PCR reads. The sample lists roughly 200,000 distinct CDR3 sequences; less than 20% were seen once. With 1 base removed from V and 4 bases from J, the gap between germline ends came to 5 bases. The germline V gene encodes CDR1 GTSNPN and CDR2 SVGIG (reference sequence). The length of the CDR3 is 13 residues. The chain employs TRBV30 and TRBJ1-6; D gene uncertain. The sequenced sample was blood. The clonotype originates from a woman aged 45 to 65 with Graves' hyperthyroidism. CDR3 region: CAWSEQYNSPLHF. The CDR3 region has the DNA TGTGCCTGGAGTGAACAATATAATTCACCCCTCCACTTT.